The 10 T cell receptor beta chains in this list originate from one sample, sequenced in a study of T cells in women clearing cervical HPV infection. The assay was immunoSEQ multiplex PCR, and TCRdb's table has in-frame clones only and misses some. This sample's table has around 16,000 clones. The sequenced sample consisted of blood buffy coat. The receptors come from a woman between 18 and 69 years old with a cervical HPV16 infection that either progressed to CIN3+ or cleared (not recorded which).

Remarks on this clone: The read finishes 3 residues shy of the CDR3 end, and the germline J gene is used to complete it. The chain couples TRBV20-1 to TRBJ1-5; D remains ambiguous. This CDR3 is 17 amino acids long. Germline CDR1 DFQATT, CDR2 SNEGSKA (reference sequence). Trimming left V 0 bases short and J 0 bases short, with 15 bases between. CDR3 residues: CSARDLGRTNSNQPQHF. The CDR3 bases that were read are TGCAGTGCTAGAGATCTAGGCAGGACTAATAGCAATCAGCCC.

For this clone: The CDR3 is cut off 3 residues early in the read; its end comes from the germline J gene. This chain links TRBV11-2 with TRBJ1-1; 7 nucleotides agree with TRBD1. This CDR3 spans 14 amino acids. Germline CDR1 reads SGHAT; CDR2 reads FQNNGV. CDR3 amino acids: CASSLVRDSPEAFF. The sequenced CDR3 bases are TGTGCCAGCAGCTTAGTTAGGGACAGCCCCGAA. Looking up the rest from reference TRBV11-2 and TRBJ1-1 gives the full variable domain: EAGVAQSPRYKIIEKRQSVAFWCNPISGHATLYWYQQILGQGPKLLIQFQNNGVVDDSQLPKDRFSAERLKGVDSTLKIQPAKLEDSAVYLCASSLVRDSPEAFFGQGTRLTVV.

The sequenced CDR3 bases are TGCAGCGTTGTGGCGGACAGGCGACCGGAAAAG. Translation: CSVVADRRPEK. The CDR3 as a whole reads CSVVADRRPEKLFF. J is TRBJ2-2 and V is TRBV29-1; 7 bases are shared with TRBD1. Read coverage stops 3 residues before the CDR3 terminus; the germline J gene supplies the remainder. Germline values: CDR1 SQVTM, CDR2 ANQGSEA. The CDR3 covers 14 residues.

Of note for this clone: The CDR3 is cut off 3 residues early in the read; its end comes from the germline J gene. Additional DNA sequences in this sample encode the identical CDR3. The chain joins TRBV2 to TRBJ1-3; D not certain. Germline loops: CDR1 SNHLY, CDR2 FYNNEI. The CDR3 is 13 residues long. The CDR3 DNA, read in part, is TGTGCCAGCAGTGTTAGGGCCCCCTCGACC. This sequence encodes CASSVRAPST. The whole CDR3 reads CASSVRAPSTIYF.

The CDR3 here is CASSTTGTGRRSSPLHF. Partial CDR3 DNA: TGTGCCAGTAGTACGACGGGGACAGGGAGAAGAAGTTCACCC. The rearrangement uses TRBV19 and TRBJ1-6; 9 positions match TRBD1. The read gets to within 3 residues of the CDR3 end, and the germline J gene fills in the rest. CDR3 length: 17 amino acids. Germline CDR1 and CDR2: LNHDA and SQIVND (reference sequence). With V trimmed by 4 bases and J by 9 bases, 13 bases remained unmatched. The full variable domain, completed using reference TRBV19 and TRBJ1-6, is DGGITQSPKYLFRKEGQNVTLSCEQNLNHDAMYWYRQDPGQGLRLIYYSQIVNDFQKGDIAEGYSVSREKKESFPLTVTSAQKNPTAFYLCASSTTGTGRRSSPLHFGNGTRLTVT.

Points on this clone: The sequenced fragment ends 3 residues before the CDR3 boundary, so the rest is inferred from the germline J gene. The rearrangement joins TRBV20-1 to TRBJ2-1; 9 positions agree with TRBD2. CDR3 length: 15 residues. The J segment lost 0 bases and the V segment lost 6 bases, leaving 6 bases of the junction unmatched. The germline gives CDR1 DFQATT, CDR2 SNEGSKA (reference sequence). The part of the CDR3 DNA that was read is TGCAGTGCAAGCACTAGCGGGTACTCCTACAATGAG. Translating it yields CSASTSGYSYNE. The complete CDR3 sequence is CSASTSGYSYNEQFF.

Turning to this clone: The CDR3 goes on 3 residues after the read ends, and that part is filled in from the germline J gene. The chain couples TRBV19 to TRBJ1-2; D unclear. Per the germline V gene, CDR1 is LNHDA and CDR2 is SQIVND (reference sequence). The CDR3 is 14 amino acids. The CDR3 bases that were read are TGTGCCAGTAGTGGACTAGCGGGCACTTACGAC. Residues: CASSGLAGTYD. The entire CDR3 reads CASSGLAGTYDYTF.

Comments on this clone: The read ends 3 residues before the CDR3 terminus; that terminus is restored from the germline J gene. V and J are TRBV7-2 and TRBJ2-2; possibly TRBD2 for D (7 bases). The CDR3 runs to 14 residues. The germline V gene encodes CDR1 SGHTA and CDR2 FQGNSA. The CDR3 DNA, read in part, is TGTGCCAGCAGCTTTACGGGGGGCAGGGAAAAG. Translating it yields CASSFTGGREK. The entire CDR3 sequence reads CASSFTGGREKLFF.

CDR3: CSAVPTSGSLNEQFF. The CDR3 bases that were read are TGCAGTGCGGTCCCGACTAGCGGGAGTCTCAATGAG. This sequence joins TRBV20-1 and TRBJ2-1, with 12 bases fitting TRBD2. From the germline J gene comes the end of the CDR3, since the read stops 3 residues before it. The J segment lost 6 bases and the V segment lost 6 bases, leaving 9 bases of the junction unmatched. The CDR3 extends over 15 amino acids. CDR1 is DFQATT, CDR2 SNEGSKA, per germline (reference sequence).

About this clone itself: The CDR3 goes on 3 residues after the read ends, and that part is filled in from the germline J gene. The J gene is TRBJ1-2, the V gene TRBV12-3 or TRBV12-4, with 8 bases matching TRBD1. This CDR3 region has 14 residues. V lost 2 bases, J lost 6 bases, and 5 bases stayed unmatched. The CDR3 loop reads CASSLWQGAHGYTF. The part of the CDR3 DNA that was read is TGTGCCAGCAGTTTATGGCAGGGGGCGCATGGC.